A single sample gave rise to the 8 T cell receptor beta chains below, sequenced in a study of CD8+ T cells in alopecia areata. RNA extraction and reverse transcription yielded cDNA as sequencing template. Assay used: immunoSEQ multiplex PCR; TCRdb lists only in-frame clones, some missing. This table holds 250,000 to 300,000 clones, roughly 64% found once. Indicated treatment: oral pan-JAK inhibitor, 5-10 mg twice daily. This specimen was CD4+ T cells sorted from blood, taken at week 24, from a patient treated with tofacitinib. These receptors originate from a human donor with alopecia areata.

J is TRBJ1-2 and V is TRBV6-5; D is ambiguous. Germline lookup yields CDR1 MNHEY and CDR2 SVGAGI. The CDR3 has 14 residues. The V end lost 4 bases, the J end lost 4 bases, and 13 bases lay between the germline ends. CDR3 region: CASSSGRGIYGYTF. CDR3 bases: TGTGCCAGCAGTTCAGGACGAGGAATCTATGGCTACACCTTC.

V and J are TRBV18 and TRBJ2-7; TRBD1 might be the D (5 bases). The V end lost 4 bases, the J end lost 3 bases, and 19 bases lay between the germline ends. CDR3 size: 16 residues. In germline, CDR1 is KGHSH, CDR2 LQKENI. The CDR3 DNA is TGTGCCAGCTCACTAACCGTTCCGACAGCGAGCTACGAGCAGTACTTC. This encodes CASSLTVPTASYEQYF.

The chain uses TRBV19 and TRBJ2-7; TRBD1 agrees at 7 bases. V gave up 3 bases and J gave up 2 bases; unmatched junction bases: 7. The germline V gene has CDR1 LNHDA and CDR2 SQIVND (reference sequence). The CDR3 loop spans 15 amino acids. CDR3 in amino acids: CASSMGQSIAYEQYF. The DNA for the CDR3 is TGTGCCAGTAGTATGGGACAGAGCATCGCCTACGAGCAGTACTTC.

V usage is TRBV7-9 and J usage is TRBJ1-2; TRBD1 is a possible D gene (6 bases). The germline V gene has CDR1 SEHNR and CDR2 FQNEAQ (reference sequence). There are 15 residues in the CDR3. Trimming pared 4 bases from V and 2 bases from J, leaving 14 bases between. The DNA of the CDR3 is TGTGCCAGCAGCTACCTCGGACAGCCCAACTATGGCTACACCTTC. This encodes CASSYLGQPNYGYTF.

This chain uses TRBV14 with TRBJ2-4; tentative D call: TRBD1 (5 bases). CDR3 length: 17 amino acids. The V end was cut by 4 bases, the J end by 0 bases, with 16 bases between. Germline V gives CDR1 SGHDN, CDR2 FVKESK. The CDR3 sequence: CASSRRNRRLAKNIQYF. DNA of the CDR3: TGTGCCAGCAGCCGAAGAAACAGGCGACTAGCCAAAAACATTCAGTACTTC.

J is TRBJ2-4 and V is TRBV6-5; 9 positions agree with TRBD1. The germline gives CDR1 MNHEY, CDR2 SVGAGI. With V trimmed by 8 bases and J by 7 bases, 3 bases remained unmatched. CDR3 size: 12 residues. Here the CDR3 reads CASGQGRNIQYF. The CDR3 DNA follows: TGTGCCAGCGGACAGGGGAGGAACATTCAGTACTTC.

The rearrangement links TRBV5-1 to TRBJ2-5; weak D call: TRBD2 (6 bases). Germline values: CDR1 SGHRS, CDR2 YFSETQ. There are 16 residues in the CDR3. V was shortened by 0 bases and J by 4 bases, with 16 bases between the two germline ends. CDR3 residues: CASSLAGLVGGETQYF. In nucleotides, the CDR3 is TGCGCCAGCAGCTTGGCTGGCCTAGTGGGGGGAGAGACCCAGTACTTC.

The V call is TRBV28, the J call TRBJ2-7; TRBD1 aligns across 7 bases. Germline-derived CDR1 and CDR2 are MDHEN and SYDVKM. This CDR3 has 14 residues. V lost 3 bases, J lost 1 base, and 3 bases stayed unmatched. CDR3 in DNA: TGTGCCAGCAGTTTCAGACAGGGATCCTACGAGCAGTACTTC. It yields the protein CASSFRQGSYEQYF.